The source of this T cell receptor (beta chain) is a study of Ad26.COV2.S vaccination and SARS-CoV-2 variants. Across the whole study: Enrollment placed the donor in the COV1001 Ad26.COV2.S trial arm. Ad26.COV2.S, an intramuscular injection, was given once or twice 56 days apart.

Regarding treatment: about 20 received Ad26.COV2.S at low or high dose, single or two shots; a few received placebo; per-sample allocation not given. Repertoires come from day 63 after the first vaccine or placebo injection. The CDR3 runs to 17 residues. Germline V gene data show CDR1 as SGHTA and CDR2 as FQGNSA. The V and J ends lost 5 bases and 0 bases, in that order; junction bases with no gene match: 10. Data came from immunoSEQ multiplex PCR; TCRdb stores just in-frame clones and leaves some out. The table shows more than 300,000 clones, with roughly 84% occurring only once. The origin of this receptor is a person aged 18-65 years who received the Ad26.COV2.S COVID-19 vaccine or a placebo. The chain uses TRBV7-2 and TRBJ1-3; TRBD1 aligns across 7 bases. The sample was peripheral blood, taken in a trial of Ad26.COV2.S vaccine versus placebo. In DNA, the CDR3 is TGTGCCAGCAGCCCTCCCTCAGGGGGTAGCTCTGGAAACACCATATATTTT. Its translation is CASSPPSGGSSGNTIYF.